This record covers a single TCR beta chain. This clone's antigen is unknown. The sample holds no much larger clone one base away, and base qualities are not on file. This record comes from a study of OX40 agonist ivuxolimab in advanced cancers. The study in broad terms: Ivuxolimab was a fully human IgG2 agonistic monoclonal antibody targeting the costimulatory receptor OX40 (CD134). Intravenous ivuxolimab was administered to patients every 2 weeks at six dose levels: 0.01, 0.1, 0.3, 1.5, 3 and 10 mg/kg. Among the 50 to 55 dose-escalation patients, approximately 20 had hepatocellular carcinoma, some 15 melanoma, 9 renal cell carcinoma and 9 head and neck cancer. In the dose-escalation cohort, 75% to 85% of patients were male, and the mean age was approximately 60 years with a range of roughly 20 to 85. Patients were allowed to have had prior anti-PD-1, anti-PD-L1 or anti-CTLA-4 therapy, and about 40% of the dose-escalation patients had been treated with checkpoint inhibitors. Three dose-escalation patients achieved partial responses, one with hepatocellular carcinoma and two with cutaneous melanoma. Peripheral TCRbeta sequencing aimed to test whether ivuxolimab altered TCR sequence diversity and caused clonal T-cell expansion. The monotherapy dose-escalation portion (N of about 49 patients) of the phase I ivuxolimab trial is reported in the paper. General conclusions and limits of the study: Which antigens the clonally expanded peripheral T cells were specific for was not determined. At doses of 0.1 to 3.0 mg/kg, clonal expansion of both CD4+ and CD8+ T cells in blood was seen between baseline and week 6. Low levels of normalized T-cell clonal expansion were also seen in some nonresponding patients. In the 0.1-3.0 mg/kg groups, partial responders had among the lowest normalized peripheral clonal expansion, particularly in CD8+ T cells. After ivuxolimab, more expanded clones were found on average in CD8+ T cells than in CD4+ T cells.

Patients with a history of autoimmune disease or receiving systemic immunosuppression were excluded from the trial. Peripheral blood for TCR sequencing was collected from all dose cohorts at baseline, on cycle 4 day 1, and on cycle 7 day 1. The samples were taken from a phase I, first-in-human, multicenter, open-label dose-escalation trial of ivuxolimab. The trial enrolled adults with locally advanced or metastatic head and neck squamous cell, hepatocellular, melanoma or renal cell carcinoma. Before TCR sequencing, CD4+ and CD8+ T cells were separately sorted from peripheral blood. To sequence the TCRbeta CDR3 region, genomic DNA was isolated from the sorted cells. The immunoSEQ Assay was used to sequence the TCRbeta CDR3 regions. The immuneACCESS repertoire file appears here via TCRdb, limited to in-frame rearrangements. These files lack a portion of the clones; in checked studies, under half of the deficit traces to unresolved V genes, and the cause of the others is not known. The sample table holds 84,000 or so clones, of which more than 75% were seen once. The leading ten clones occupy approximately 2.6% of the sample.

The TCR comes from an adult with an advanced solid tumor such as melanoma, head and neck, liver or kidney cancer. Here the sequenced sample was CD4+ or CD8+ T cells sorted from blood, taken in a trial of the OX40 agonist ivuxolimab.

In nucleotides, the sequence is TGCGCCAGCAGTAGGGACAGAGCCAACTATGGCTACACCTTC. It is translated as CASSRDRANYGYTF. The chain is made from TRBV5-1 and TRBJ1-2; 7 central bases correspond to TRBD1. For CDR1 and CDR2, the germline V gene lists SGHRS and YFSETQ. Ends trimmed: V by 5 bases, J by 2 bases; bases unmatched to a gene: 6. The CDR3 goes from the cysteine to the phenylalanine over 14 residues. The entry retains the CDR3 DNA only, 42 bases that are in frame from base 1.